These T cell receptor beta chains were read from a single sample in a study of control samples from healthy donors and cancer patients. Assay used: immunoSEQ multiplex PCR; TCRdb lists only in-frame clones, some missing. Of about 130,000 clones in the sample, approximately 84% were seen once. Sequencing input: blood. The source of these receptors is a man in his late teens or twenties in good health. The CDR3 runs from the conserved cysteine through the conserved F or W. D genes are given only for firm matches. Size tells how often a clone was seen (once, few, many) or the class of an expanded clone, and some rows leave it out.

D gene: .
J gene: TRBJ1-5
V gene: TRBV20-1
clone size: .
CDR3 length: 16
CDR3 DNA: TGCAGTGCTAGTTCCCGGCGAAGGGTGGGTAGGCAGCCCCAGCATTTT
CDR3 protein: CSASSRRRVGRQPQHF

D gene: .
J gene: TRBJ2-4
V gene: TRBV5-1
clone size: .
CDR3 length: 13
CDR3 DNA: TGCGCCAGCAGCCTAGAAGCAGTAAACATTCAGTACTTC
CDR3 protein: CASSLEAVNIQYF

D gene: .
J gene: TRBJ2-2
V gene: TRBV5-4
clone size: .
CDR3 length: 17
CDR3 DNA: TGTGCCAGCAGCCTGTCCCCAGGGTTGGTGGACACCGGGGAGCTGTTTTTT
CDR3 protein: CASSLSPGLVDTGELFF

D gene: TRBD1
J gene: TRBJ1-3
V gene: TRBV2
clone size: .
CDR3 length: 14
CDR3 DNA: TGTGCCAGCAGCGGGACAGGCGCTGGAAACACCATATATTTT
CDR3 protein: CASSGTGAGNTIYF

D gene: .
J gene: TRBJ2-3
V gene: TRBV9
clone size: once
CDR3 length: 15
CDR3 DNA: TGTGCCAGCAGCGTGGGGGATCCGGGCCTAGAACCGACGTATTTT
CDR3 protein: CASSVGDPGLEPTYF

D gene: .
J gene: TRBJ2-7
V gene: TRBV6-1
clone size: .
CDR3 length: 15
CDR3 DNA: TGTGCCAGCAGTGAAGCGTGGGACACTGCCTACGAGCAGTACTTC
CDR3 protein: CASSEAWDTAYEQYF

D gene: .
J gene: TRBJ2-1
V gene: TRBV12-3/TRBV12-4
clone size: .
CDR3 length: 12
CDR3 DNA: TGTGCCAGCAGTACCAGCGGTAATGAGCAGTTCTTC
CDR3 protein: CASSTSGNEQFF

D gene: TRBD2
J gene: TRBJ2-1
V gene: TRBV13
clone size: .
CDR3 length: 18
CDR3 DNA: TGTGCCAGCAGCCCCTATAACCGGGAGGCCCTCCCCCACAATGAGCAGTTCTTC
CDR3 protein: CASSPYNREALPHNEQFF

D gene: .
J gene: TRBJ1-5
V gene: TRBV7-5
clone size: few
CDR3 length: 20
CDR3 DNA: TGTGCCAGAAGCTTAGCCCTGGTTAGGGACAGGGAGCATAGCAATCAGCCCCAGCATTTT
CDR3 protein: CARSLALVRDREHSNQPQHF

D gene: .
J gene: TRBJ1-6
V gene: TRBV6-5
clone size: .
CDR3 length: 15
CDR3 DNA: TGTGCCAGCAGTTACGACCCGGCGGACAATTCACCCCTCCACTTT
CDR3 protein: CASSYDPADNSPLHF

D gene: .
J gene: TRBJ2-7
V gene: TRBV18
clone size: .
CDR3 length: 14
CDR3 DNA: TGTGCCAGCTCACCGAGCCAGAACCTATACGAGCAGTACTTC
CDR3 protein: CASSPSQNLYEQYF

D gene: TRBD1
J gene: TRBJ1-1
V gene: TRBV10-3
clone size: .
CDR3 length: 13
CDR3 DNA: TGTGCCATCAGCGGTACAGGGGGCACTGAAGCTTTCTTT
CDR3 protein: CAISGTGGTEAFF

D gene: .
J gene: TRBJ2-5
V gene: TRBV7-6
clone size: .
CDR3 length: 17
CDR3 DNA: TGTGCCAGCAGCATCCGGGCCCCTGGGGGTGCTGTGGAGACCCAGTACTTC
CDR3 protein: CASSIRAPGGAVETQYF

D gene: .
J gene: TRBJ1-2
V gene: TRBV6-6
clone size: .
CDR3 length: 16
CDR3 DNA: TGTGCCAGCAGTTACTCGATGATTGGCACCTTATATGGCTACACCTTC
CDR3 protein: CASSYSMIGTLYGYTF

D gene: .
J gene: TRBJ2-3
V gene: TRBV27
clone size: .
CDR3 length: 18
CDR3 DNA: TGTGCCAGCAGCACCCCTAGCGCGAGAATACCTAGCACAGATACGCAGTATTTT
CDR3 protein: CASSTPSARIPSTDTQYF

D gene: .
J gene: TRBJ2-7
V gene: TRBV7-2
clone size: .
CDR3 length: 12
CDR3 DNA: TGTGCCAGCAGCTCCACCTTCTACGAGCAGTACTTC
CDR3 protein: CASSSTFYEQYF

D gene: TRBD2
J gene: TRBJ2-7
V gene: TRBV5-1
clone size: .
CDR3 length: 15
CDR3 DNA: TGCGCCAGCAGCTTGGTGACTAGCGGGAGCCACGAGCAGTACTTC
CDR3 protein: CASSLVTSGSHEQYF

D gene: TRBD1
J gene: TRBJ2-7
V gene: TRBV5-4
clone size: .
CDR3 length: 16
CDR3 DNA: TGTGCCAGCAGCTTGGGGCGGGACAGGGGAACGCACGAGCAGTACTTC
CDR3 protein: CASSLGRDRGTHEQYF

D gene: .
J gene: TRBJ1-5
V gene: TRBV9
clone size: once
CDR3 length: 15
CDR3 DNA: TGTGCCAGCAGCGCTCGGGGAAATAGCAATCAGCCCCAGCATTTT
CDR3 protein: CASSARGNSNQPQHF

D gene: .
J gene: TRBJ2-1
V gene: TRBV14
clone size: .
CDR3 length: 13
CDR3 DNA: TGTGCCAGCAGCCCCCCGCTTAGGGATGAGCAGTTCTTC
CDR3 protein: CASSPPLRDEQFF

D gene: TRBD2
J gene: TRBJ2-5
V gene: TRBV28
clone size: .
CDR3 length: 16
CDR3 DNA: TGTGCCAGCAGGACTAGCGGGAGGTCAGGGAGAGAGACCCAGTACTTC
CDR3 protein: CASRTSGRSGRETQYF

D gene: TRBD1
J gene: TRBJ1-1
V gene: TRBV18
clone size: .
CDR3 length: 15
CDR3 DNA: TGTGCCAGCTCACCACCGACAGGGACGATTGCTGAAGCTTTCTTT
CDR3 protein: CASSPPTGTIAEAFF

D gene: TRBD2
J gene: TRBJ2-7
V gene: TRBV4-1
clone size: once
CDR3 length: 15
CDR3 DNA: TGCGCCAGCAGCCTGACTAGCGGAGCTACCTACGAGCAGTACTTC
CDR3 protein: CASSLTSGATYEQYF

D gene: .
J gene: TRBJ2-7
V gene: TRBV7-2
clone size: many
CDR3 length: 13
CDR3 DNA: TGTGCCAGCAGCTTGACAGGACTCTACGAGCAGTACTTC
CDR3 protein: CASSLTGLYEQYF

D gene: .
J gene: TRBJ1-1
V gene: TRBV20-1
clone size: .
CDR3 length: 10
CDR3 DNA: TGCAGTGCTAGAGAGGGTCGGGCTTTCTTT
CDR3 protein: CSAREGRAFF

D gene: .
J gene: TRBJ2-4
V gene: TRBV28
clone size: .
CDR3 length: 15
CDR3 DNA: TGTGCCAGCAGTAAGGGTGGCAGGGGAAAAAACATTCAGTACTTC
CDR3 protein: CASSKGGRGKNIQYF

D gene: TRBD1
J gene: TRBJ1-4
V gene: TRBV19
clone size: .
CDR3 length: 19
CDR3 DNA: TGTGCCAGTAGACGACAGGGGACGGCTCCACGGGGGTTTAACGAAAAACTGTTTTTT
CDR3 protein: CASRRQGTAPRGFNEKLFF

D gene: TRBD1
J gene: TRBJ2-3
V gene: TRBV29-1
clone size: few
CDR3 length: 14
CDR3 DNA: TGCAGCGTCGAGGGGGCTCGTTACACAGATACGCAGTATTTT
CDR3 protein: CSVEGARYTDTQYF

D gene: TRBD1
J gene: TRBJ1-6
V gene: TRBV7-6
clone size: .
CDR3 length: 16
CDR3 DNA: TGTGCCAGCAGCTTAGGGACGGGACAGGGAACCTCACCCCTCCACTTT
CDR3 protein: CASSLGTGQGTSPLHF

D gene: .
J gene: TRBJ2-7
V gene: TRBV27
clone size: .
CDR3 length: 11
CDR3 DNA: TGTGCCAGCAGTTCCACCTACGAGCAGTACTTC
CDR3 protein: CASSSTYEQYF

D gene: .
J gene: TRBJ2-1
V gene: TRBV28
clone size: .
CDR3 length: 16
CDR3 DNA: TGTGCCAGCCCCCCAGGTGGACAGATCCACTACAATGAGCAGTTCTTC
CDR3 protein: CASPPGGQIHYNEQFF

D gene: .
J gene: TRBJ1-2
V gene: TRBV5-6
clone size: .
CDR3 length: 14
CDR3 DNA: TGTGCCAGCAGCCCCCGGGCGGTTCAGGGTGGCTACACCTTC
CDR3 protein: CASSPRAVQGGYTF

D gene: .
J gene: TRBJ1-5
V gene: TRBV19
clone size: .
CDR3 length: 14
CDR3 DNA: TGTGCCAGTAATACGGGGGTAAGCAATCAGCCCCAGCATTTT
CDR3 protein: CASNTGVSNQPQHF

D gene: .
J gene: TRBJ2-5
V gene: TRBV14
clone size: .
CDR3 length: 14
CDR3 DNA: TGTGCCAGCAGCCAAGCCCGGATGAAAGAGACCCAGTACTTC
CDR3 protein: CASSQARMKETQYF

D gene: .
J gene: TRBJ2-3
V gene: TRBV30
clone size: .
CDR3 length: 15
CDR3 DNA: TGTGCCTGGACTACTAGTACCTCTTCCACAGATACGCAGTATTTT
CDR3 protein: CAWTTSTSSTDTQYF

D gene: .
J gene: TRBJ2-7
V gene: TRBV19
clone size: .
CDR3 length: 14
CDR3 DNA: TGTGCCAGTAGTATAGTTGGATCCCCCACCGAGCAGTACTTC
CDR3 protein: CASSIVGSPTEQYF

D gene: TRBD1
J gene: TRBJ2-2
V gene: TRBV14
clone size: .
CDR3 length: 16
CDR3 DNA: TGTGCCAGCAGCCGTGGGACAGGGGCCCCAACCGGGGAGCTGTTTTTT
CDR3 protein: CASSRGTGAPTGELFF